A single sample gave rise to the 28 T cell receptor beta chains below, sequenced in a study of CXCR3-negative and CXCR3-positive naive CD8 T cells. 5' RACE with UMI labels generated the TRB cDNA libraries. Each CDR3 protein gets one entry in TCRdb, which reprocessed the 5' RACE reads and gives no DNA. The sample table includes tens of thousands of distinct CDR3 sequences. Sequenced input: memory CD8+ T cells from blood. The source of these receptors is a human donor in good health. Some clones in this sample may be carry-over from other donors' samples.

The chain joins TRBV28 to TRBJ2-1; the TCRdb call, TRBD1, lacks DNA for checking. The CDR3 is 13 residues long. Germline lookup yields CDR1 MDHEN and CDR2 SYDVKM. The CDR3 reads CAIYRDRGNEQFF.

The chain employs TRBV10-3 and TRBJ2-1; as DNA is missing, the TRBD2 call by TCRdb cannot be tested. CDR3 length: 15 residues. Germline loops: CDR1 ENHRY, CDR2 SYGVKD. CDR3 in amino acids: CAISEVAGGPNEQFF.

The chain recombines TRBV7-9 with TRBJ1-2; absent DNA, TCRdb's TRBD1 call cannot be checked. CDR3 length: 14 amino acids. The germline CDR1 and CDR2 sequences are SEHNR and FQNEAQ (reference sequence). CDR3 region: CASSLSWTGDGYTF.

V gene TRBV7-2 combines with J gene TRBJ2-1; TCRdb calls TRBD1, which cannot be checked without DNA. Germline V gene sequence: CDR1 SGHTA, CDR2 FQGNSA. The CDR3 sequence is 15 residues long. Here the CDR3 reads CASSFPDRAPNEQFF.

V is TRBV5-5 and J is TRBJ2-7. The CDR3 length is 12 residues. From germline, CDR1 is SGHKS and CDR2 YYEKEE (reference sequence). The CDR3 reads CASSLGSTEQYF.

The rearrangement links TRBV7-8 to TRBJ2-3; TCRdb calls TRBD1, which cannot be checked without DNA. CDR1 and CDR2 from the germline V gene are SGHVS and FQNEAQ. The CDR3 covers 16 residues. CDR3 residues: CASSSPSGAYTDTQYF.

This chain connects TRBV9 to TRBJ1-4. Per the germline V gene, CDR1 is SGDLS and CDR2 is YYNGEE. The CDR3 is 15 residues long. CDR3: CASSARAATNEKLFF.

The rearrangement links TRBV29-1 to TRBJ2-1; the D call from TCRdb, TRBD2, cannot be confirmed without DNA. The CDR3 is 20 residues long. The V gene's germline CDR1 is SQVTM and CDR2 ANQGSEA. The CDR3 loop is CSVGQNPGLAGAISYNEQFF.

The chain uses TRBV9 and TRBJ2-1; there is no DNA to check the TCRdb D call of TRBD1. This CDR3 region has 15 residues. Germline assignment: CDR1 SGDLS and CDR2 YYNGEE. CDR3 residues: CASSVETGGGEEQFF. Looking up the rest from reference TRBV9 and TRBJ2-1 gives the full variable domain: DSGVTQTPKHLITATGQRVTLRCSPRSGDLSVYWYQQSLDQGLQFLIQYYNGEERAKGNILERFSAQQFPDLHSELNLSSLELGDSALYFCASSVETGGGEEQFFGPGTRLTVL.

This chain links TRBV4-3 with TRBJ2-2; the TCRdb D gene call, TRBD1, has no DNA to confirm it. Germline V CDR1 and CDR2: LGHNA, YSLEER. The CDR3 sequence is 16 residues long. The CDR3 sequence: CASSQDLGTGGGELFF.

V gene TRBV10-3 combines with J gene TRBJ2-3; TCRdb's D call of TRBD2 is untestable without DNA. Germline V gives CDR1 ENHRY, CDR2 SYGVKD. The CDR3 is 16 residues long. The CDR3 loop is CAISATSGGNTDTQYF.

The CDR3 is CASSREEALPYEQYF. This chain connects TRBV14 to TRBJ2-7. CDR3 length equals 15 residues. Germline CDR1 is SGHDN and CDR2 is FVKESK.

The J gene is TRBJ2-1, the V gene TRBV5-5. The germline V gene encodes CDR1 SGHKS and CDR2 YYEKEE (reference sequence). The CDR3 sequence is 11 residues long. The CDR3 sequence is CASSLGLQQFF.

The V gene is TRBV4-2, the J gene TRBJ1-1. CDR3 size: 17 residues. Germline lookup yields CDR1 LGHNA and CDR2 YNFKEQ. CDR3 in amino acids: CASSQDGLEGYNTEAFF.

V is TRBV7-9 and J is TRBJ1-1. Germline CDR1 and CDR2: SEHNR and FQNEAQ (reference sequence). CDR3 length equals 13 residues. CDR3 sequence: CASSPRGRSGAFF. Variable domain in full (rest from reference TRBV7-9 and TRBJ1-1): DTGVSQNPRHKITKRGQNVTFRCDPISEHNRLYWYRQTLGQGPEFLTYFQNEAQLEKSRLLSDRFSAERPKGSFSTLEIQRTEQGDSAMYLCASSPRGRSGAFFGQGTRLTVV.

This clonotype is deemed medium-sized (0.01 to 0.1%) by its frequency. The J gene is TRBJ2-1, the V gene TRBV6-2 or TRBV6-3. The CDR3 consists of 13 residues. The germline V gene encodes CDR1 MNHEY and CDR2 SVGEGT. The CDR3: CASSYTEERDLFF.

J is TRBJ2-2 and V is TRBV4-1; TCRdb's assignment of TRBD1 cannot be checked, as there is no DNA. The CDR3 is made up of 15 amino acids. The germline gives CDR1 MGHRA, CDR2 YSYEKL. The CDR3 spells CASSPRGFGTGELFF.

This chain uses TRBV29-1 with TRBJ2-2; TCRdb's D call, TRBD2, is unchecked because there is no DNA. This CDR3 region has 13 residues. The germline V gene encodes CDR1 SQVTM and CDR2 ANQGSEA. The CDR3 spells CSVDQGGTGELFF.

V and J are TRBV20-1 and TRBJ2-7; TCRdb's D call of TRBD1 is untestable without DNA. The CDR3 has 14 amino acids. Germline loops: CDR1 DFQATT, CDR2 SNEGSKA (reference sequence). This chain's CDR3 is CSAPFATGPYEQYF.

V usage is TRBV5-1 and J usage is TRBJ2-5; TCRdb names TRBD1, which stays unverified in the absence of DNA. This CDR3 has 14 amino acids. The germline V gene encodes CDR1 SGHRS and CDR2 YFSETQ. CDR3 amino acids: CASSPGQGWETQYF.

The chain joins TRBV13 to TRBJ2-5; checking the TCRdb D call of TRBD1 is not possible without DNA. The CDR3 extends over 13 amino acids. Germline V gene sequence: CDR1 PRHDT, CDR2 FYEKMQ (reference sequence). This chain's CDR3 is CASSLGTGVTQYF.

The chain carries TRBV11-3 and TRBJ1-3; the TRBD1 assignment by TCRdb is unverifiable without DNA. In germline, CDR1 is SGHNT, CDR2 YENEEA. The CDR3 length is 15 residues. The CDR3 region is CASSTYREGGNTIYF.

The chain uses TRBV20-1 and TRBJ1-2; TCRdb outputs TRBD1, but without DNA this stays unchecked. The CDR3 loop spans 15 amino acids. The germline gives CDR1 DFQATT, CDR2 SNEGSKA (reference sequence). CDR3 loop: CSAGETGRPLYGYTF.

The rearrangement joins TRBV7-8 to TRBJ2-1; absent DNA, TCRdb's TRBD2 call cannot be checked. This CDR3 is built from 14 residues. In germline, CDR1 is SGHVS, CDR2 FQNEAQ. The CDR3 reads CASSFSGGDNEQFF.

This sequence joins TRBV6-2 or TRBV6-3 and TRBJ2-3; without DNA, the TCRdb call of TRBD2 cannot be checked. The V gene's germline CDR1 is MNHEY and CDR2 SVGEGT. CDR3 length: 17 amino acids. The CDR3 here is CASSYSTGGPVTDTQYF.

This chain uses TRBV28 with TRBJ1-5. The germline gives CDR1 MDHEN, CDR2 SYDVKM. The CDR3 loop spans 15 amino acids. This CDR3 reads CASSLSGIPNQPQHF.

The V call is TRBV6-2 or TRBV6-3, the J call TRBJ2-1; TCRdb returns TRBD2, unconfirmable since there is no DNA. This CDR3 has 15 residues. From germline, CDR1 is MNHEY and CDR2 SVGEGT. The CDR3 protein is CASHTTSGDINEQFF.

V is TRBV28 and J is TRBJ2-5; TCRdb designates TRBD1, a call that cannot be tested without DNA. The CDR3 runs to 13 residues. Per germline, CDR1 MDHEN and CDR2 SYDVKM. This CDR3 reads CASSPDSGETQYF.